This is a list of T cell receptor beta chains from one sample in a study of cytomegalovirus exposure and HLA in healthy donors. Sequencing was performed with immunoSEQ multiplex PCR; in TCRdb, only in-frame clones are kept and a portion is missing. The top ten clones hold 8% to 9% of a sample with around 92,000 clones, around 76% of them seen once. Specimen: PBMCs. The source of these receptors is a human donor in good health. Both conserved end residues are part of each CDR3. D genes are given only for firm matches. Clone sizes are given selectively: once, few, many, or a class where the clone is expanded.

abundance: NA
d_gene: NA
v_gene: TRBV5-1
j_gene: TRBJ1-1
CDR3nt: TGCGCCAGCAGCTTGGATAACATGAACACTGAAGCTTTCTTT
CDR3aa: CASSLDNMNTEAFF

abundance: few
d_gene: NA
v_gene: TRBV5-1
j_gene: TRBJ1-1
CDR3nt: TGCGCCAGCAGCGCGACAGGAGCACTCACTGAAGCTTTCTTT
CDR3aa: CASSATGALTEAFF

abundance: NA
d_gene: TRBD2
v_gene: TRBV29-1
j_gene: TRBJ2-1
CDR3nt: TGCAGCGTGTTGACTAGCGCCTCCTACAATGAGCAGTTCTTC
CDR3aa: CSVLTSASYNEQFF

abundance: NA
d_gene: NA
v_gene: TRBV27
j_gene: TRBJ1-2
CDR3nt: TGTGCCAGCAAGTCCACCTCGGGGTCGCACTATGGCTACACCTTC
CDR3aa: CASKSTSGSHYGYTF

abundance: NA
d_gene: NA
v_gene: TRBV6-5
j_gene: TRBJ2-7
CDR3nt: TGTGCCAGCAGCTCCAGGGTTCCCATCTACGAGCAGTACTTC
CDR3aa: CASSSRVPIYEQYF

abundance: once
d_gene: NA
v_gene: TRBV9
j_gene: TRBJ1-1
CDR3nt: TGTGCCAGCAGCCCTTCGGCGGCAGGGGAGACTGAAGCTTTCTTT
CDR3aa: CASSPSAAGETEAFF

abundance: NA
d_gene: NA
v_gene: TRBV5-5
j_gene: TRBJ2-7
CDR3nt: TGTGCCAGCAGCAAGTCAGGTCTCTCCTACGAGCAGTACTTC
CDR3aa: CASSKSGLSYEQYF

abundance: once
d_gene: TRBD1
v_gene: TRBV5-1
j_gene: TRBJ1-5
CDR3nt: TGCGCCAGCAGCTTGGACGGGACAGGAAATCAGCCCCAGCATTTT
CDR3aa: CASSLDGTGNQPQHF

abundance: NA
d_gene: NA
v_gene: TRBV5-1
j_gene: TRBJ1-2
CDR3nt: TGCGCCAGCAGCTTGAGTTTCCGCCCGGACTATGGCTACACCTTC
CDR3aa: CASSLSFRPDYGYTF

abundance: NA
d_gene: TRBD1
v_gene: TRBV6-5
j_gene: TRBJ1-2
CDR3nt: TGTGCCAGCACCCGGACAGGAAACTATGGCTACACCTTC
CDR3aa: CASTRTGNYGYTF

abundance: few
d_gene: NA
v_gene: TRBV6-8
j_gene: TRBJ2-7
CDR3nt: TGTGCCAGCAGTTACGGGCAGGTGGGCTACGAGCAGTACTTC
CDR3aa: CASSYGQVGYEQYF

abundance: NA
d_gene: TRBD1
v_gene: TRBV30
j_gene: TRBJ2-2
CDR3nt: TGTGCCTGGAGTCTAGGACAGGACTCCGGGGAGCTGTTTTTT
CDR3aa: CAWSLGQDSGELFF

abundance: NA
d_gene: NA
v_gene: TRBV6-1
j_gene: TRBJ1-2
CDR3nt: TGTGCCAGCAGTGTAAACACCGGGACACCCTATGGCTACACCTTC
CDR3aa: CASSVNTGTPYGYTF

abundance: NA
d_gene: NA
v_gene: TRBV5-6
j_gene: TRBJ1-6
CDR3nt: TGTGCCAGCAGCACCCGGGAGATATTCTATAATTCACCCCTCCACTTT
CDR3aa: CASSTREIFYNSPLHF

abundance: many
d_gene: TRBD1
v_gene: TRBV5-1
j_gene: TRBJ1-6
CDR3nt: TGCGCCAGCGGACAGGGCTATAATTCACCCCTCCACTTT
CDR3aa: CASGQGYNSPLHF

abundance: NA
d_gene: NA
v_gene: TRBV29-1
j_gene: TRBJ1-2
CDR3nt: TGCAGCGTAAAATCCGGTTATGGCTACACCTTC
CDR3aa: CSVKSGYGYTF

abundance: NA
d_gene: NA
v_gene: TRBV2
j_gene: TRBJ2-2
CDR3nt: TGTGCCACCTGGAGCGGCTACCGCACCGGGGAGCTGTTTTTT
CDR3aa: CATWSGYRTGELFF

abundance: few
d_gene: NA
v_gene: TRBV7-9
j_gene: TRBJ1-1
CDR3nt: TGTGCCAGCAGCAGTAGCGGCAGGGTCGGTGAAGCTTTCTTT
CDR3aa: CASSSSGRVGEAFF

abundance: NA
d_gene: TRBD1
v_gene: TRBV2
j_gene: TRBJ2-7
CDR3nt: TGCGCCAGCACCTCACCGACGGACAGGGCCTACGAGCAGTACTTC
CDR3aa: CASTSPTDRAYEQYF

abundance: NA
d_gene: TRBD1
v_gene: TRBV7-8
j_gene: TRBJ2-7
CDR3nt: TGTGCCAGCAGCCGGGACAGGGCTTCCTACGAGCAGTACTTC
CDR3aa: CASSRDRASYEQYF

abundance: few
d_gene: NA
v_gene: TRBV5-6
j_gene: TRBJ2-3
CDR3nt: TGTGCCAGCAGCTTGGTTGGTAGTTCGGTAGATACGCAGTATTTT
CDR3aa: CASSLVGSSVDTQYF

abundance: once
d_gene: NA
v_gene: TRBV18
j_gene: TRBJ1-5
CDR3nt: TGTGCCAGCTCACCCCGGGAGACTCATAGCAATCAGCCCCAGCATTTT
CDR3aa: CASSPRETHSNQPQHF

abundance: NA
d_gene: NA
v_gene: TRBV13
j_gene: TRBJ1-1
CDR3nt: TGTGCCAGCAGCTTAGCGAAGGGGGAACACACTGAAGCTTTCTTT
CDR3aa: CASSLAKGEHTEAFF

abundance: NA
d_gene: NA
v_gene: TRBV18
j_gene: TRBJ2-2
CDR3nt: TGTGCCAGCTCACAAGGAGGGAACACCGGGGAGCTGTTTTTT
CDR3aa: CASSQGGNTGELFF

abundance: NA
d_gene: TRBD1
v_gene: TRBV5-4
j_gene: TRBJ1-2
CDR3nt: TGTGCCAGCAGACGCGCGGGGACAGAACTCTATGGCTACACCTTC
CDR3aa: CASRRAGTELYGYTF

abundance: NA
d_gene: TRBD1
v_gene: TRBV2
j_gene: TRBJ2-7
CDR3nt: TGTGCCAGCAGTGAGTTGCTTGGTCTGGACAGGCTTTTCCACGAGCAGTACTTC
CDR3aa: CASSELLGLDRLFHEQYF

abundance: NA
d_gene: NA
v_gene: TRBV4-3
j_gene: TRBJ2-2
CDR3nt: TGCGCCAGCAGCCAGGAGGGGGCGGAAGCCGGGGAGCTGTTTTTT
CDR3aa: CASSQEGAEAGELFF

abundance: NA
d_gene: TRBD2
v_gene: TRBV7-9
j_gene: TRBJ2-7
CDR3nt: TGTGCCAGCAGCTTAGAAGGACTAGGGAGCTCCTACGAGCAGTACTTC
CDR3aa: CASSLEGLGSSYEQYF

abundance: NA
d_gene: NA
v_gene: TRBV19
j_gene: TRBJ2-7
CDR3nt: TGTGCCAGTAGTATCCCTGCGGGGAGCGAGCAGTACTTC
CDR3aa: CASSIPAGSEQYF

abundance: once
d_gene: NA
v_gene: TRBV19
j_gene: TRBJ1-1
CDR3nt: TGTGCCAGTAGGATAAGACAGAAGAACACTGAAGCTTTCTTT
CDR3aa: CASRIRQKNTEAFF

abundance: NA
d_gene: NA
v_gene: TRBV6-5
j_gene: TRBJ1-2
CDR3nt: TGTGCCAGCAGTTACCTCGACAGTCTCGGTTCCTATGGCTACACCTTC
CDR3aa: CASSYLDSLGSYGYTF

abundance: few
d_gene: NA
v_gene: TRBV5-4
j_gene: TRBJ1-4
CDR3nt: TGTGCCAGCAGCCCCCCAGGGGTTGGCGAAAAACTGTTTTTT
CDR3aa: CASSPPGVGEKLFF

abundance: NA
d_gene: NA
v_gene: TRBV9
j_gene: TRBJ1-2
CDR3nt: TGTGCCAGCAGCCGAGGGGGAGAATATGGCTACACCTTC
CDR3aa: CASSRGGEYGYTF

abundance: NA
d_gene: TRBD2
v_gene: TRBV5-6
j_gene: TRBJ2-1
CDR3nt: TGTGCCAGCAGCTTGGCTAGCGGGAGCCCCCTTTACAATGAGCAGTTCTTC
CDR3aa: CASSLASGSPLYNEQFF

abundance: NA
d_gene: TRBD2
v_gene: TRBV5-4
j_gene: TRBJ2-7
CDR3nt: TGTGCCAGCAGAGGCGGACTAGCGGGCTCCTACGAGCAGTACTTC
CDR3aa: CASRGGLAGSYEQYF

abundance: NA
d_gene: NA
v_gene: TRBV7-6
j_gene: TRBJ2-3
CDR3nt: TGTGCCAGCAGCTTGTTTACAGGAGCTAGCACAGATACGCAGTATTTT
CDR3aa: CASSLFTGASTDTQYF

abundance: NA
d_gene: TRBD2
v_gene: TRBV11-2
j_gene: TRBJ2-3
CDR3nt: TGTGCCAGCAGCTTAAGCTCCGGGACTAGCGGGGGGGTCACAGATACGCAGTATTTT
CDR3aa: CASSLSSGTSGGVTDTQYF

abundance: NA
d_gene: NA
v_gene: TRBV5-1
j_gene: TRBJ2-2
CDR3nt: TGCGCCAGCAGCTTAACAGCGAACACCGGGGAGCTGTTTTTT
CDR3aa: CASSLTANTGELFF